One sample yielded the 29 T cell receptor beta chains listed below, sequenced in a study of shared clonotypes between healthy human individuals. The table came from immunoSEQ multiplex PCR; TCRdb's copy has only in-frame clones and leaves some out. Of 950,000 to 1,300,000 clones in the sample, about three quarters were seen once. Material: memory CD4+ T cells sorted from blood. Noted subset: CD45RA-negative fraction. The receptor source for this set is a man between 18 and 29 years old in good health.

The genes are TRBV5-1 and TRBJ1-2; the D gene is possibly TRBD1 (6 bases). The V gene's germline CDR1 is SGHRS and CDR2 YFSETQ. This CDR3 has 16 amino acids. Trimming removed 1 base from V and 3 bases from J, with 16 bases in between. CDR3 sequence reads: CASSLWGGRDHYGYTF. The DNA of the CDR3 is TGCGCCAGCAGCTTGTGGGGGGGCAGAGACCACTATGGCTACACCTTC.

The chain has TRBV15 and TRBJ2-6; D remains ambiguous. This CDR3 has 15 amino acids. Germline-derived CDR1 and CDR2 are LNHNV and YYDKDF (reference sequence). V lost 1 base and J lost 1, with 5 bases in between. The CDR3 DNA follows: TGTGCCACCAGCAGAGTTCAATCTGGGGCCAACGTCCTGACTTTC. It encodes CATSRVQSGANVLTF.

The chain uses TRBV7-8 and TRBJ2-6; 7 bases agree with TRBD1. The CDR3 runs 16 residues. Germline CDR1 SGHVS, CDR2 FQNEAQ. Losses at the gene ends were 3 bases for V and 2 bases for J; bases not matched to a gene: 4. The CDR3, as DNA: TGTGCCAGCAGCTTTGTCGGGACAGCTGGGGCCAACGTCCTGACTTTC. It is translated as CASSFVGTAGANVLTF. Full variable domain (remainder filled in from reference TRBV7-8 and TRBJ2-6): GAGVSQSPRYKVAKRGQDVALRCDPISGHVSLFWYQQALGQGPEFLTYFQNEAQLDKSGLPSDRFFAERPEGSVSTLKIQRTQQEDSAVYLCASSFVGTAGANVLTFGAGSRLTVL.

This clone was observed once. The rearrangement uses TRBV6-5 and TRBJ2-1; the D call may be TRBD1 or TRBD2 (7 bases each). Trimming cost V 4 bases and J 9 bases, with 22 bases left between them. Germline V gives CDR1 MNHEY, CDR2 SVGAGI. The CDR3 spans 16 residues. The CDR3, as DNA: TGTGCCAGCAGTTCCCGACAGGGCGCGGGGGTTGGTGAGCAGTTCTTC. Its translation: CASSSRQGAGVGEQFF.

J is TRBJ2-5 and V is TRBV7-6; TRBD1 agrees at 11 bases. CDR1 and CDR2 (germline): SGHVS, FNYEAQ. V gave up 3 bases and J gave up 7 bases; unmatched junction bases: 7. The CDR3 is 15 amino acids. In nucleotides, the CDR3 is TGTGCCAGCAGCTTGTGGACAGGGGGCGGAGGGACCCAGTACTTC. Its protein product is CASSLWTGGGGTQYF.

The chain recombines TRBV18 with TRBJ2-3; D possibly corresponds to TRBD2 (5 bases). This CDR3 is built from 14 residues. Germline CDR1 and CDR2: KGHSH and LQKENI. The V end lost 3 bases, the J end lost 8 bases, and 15 bases lay between the germline ends. The CDR3 sequence: CASSPPKRAPTQYF. For the CDR3, the DNA is TGTGCCAGCTCACCCCCGAAGAGGGCGCCTACGCAGTATTTT. The variable domain in full, with the rest retrieved from reference TRBV18 and TRBJ2-3, is NAGVMQNPRHLVRRRGQEARLRCSPMKGHSHVYWYRQLPEEGLKFMVYLQKENIIDESGMPKERFSAEFPKEGPSILRIQQVVRGDSAAYFCASSPPKRAPTQYFGPGTRLTVL.

This clone showed up just once. The chain employs TRBV9 and TRBJ2-2; D unclear. V lost 3 bases, J lost 5 bases, and 8 bases lay in between. The CDR3 has 13 amino acids. From germline, CDR1 is SGDLS and CDR2 YYNGEE. Written as DNA, the CDR3 is TGTGCCAGCAGCGCCTCTAGGACCGGGGAGCTGTTTTTT. It specifies CASSASRTGELFF.

The chain couples TRBV11-3 to TRBJ2-5; TRBD1 agrees at 7 bases. Germline V lookup: CDR1 SGHNT, CDR2 YENEEA. J gave up 2 bases and V 5 bases, and 5 bases lay outside the gene matches. The CDR3 is made up of 14 amino acids. The CDR3 sequence is CASSPGGTQETQYF. For the CDR3, the DNA is TGTGCCAGCAGCCCAGGGGGTACTCAAGAGACCCAGTACTTC.

The V and J genes are TRBV10-3 and TRBJ2-1; 12 bases are a match to TRBD2. V trimming: 4 bases; J trimming: 7 bases; junction bases outside the gene matches: 5. This CDR3 contains 15 residues. The germline CDR1 and CDR2 sequences are ENHRY and SYGVKD. DNA for the CDR3: TGTGCCATCAGTGGGGGACTAGCGGGTTTTAATGAGCAGTTCTTC. Protein product: CAISGGLAGFNEQFF.

The chain has TRBV7-2 and TRBJ2-3, with D unresolved. The V and J ends lost 5 bases and 8 bases respectively, with 8 bases between them. The length of the CDR3 is 11 residues. Per the germline V gene, CDR1 is SGHTA and CDR2 is FQGNSA. As DNA, the CDR3 is TGTGCCAGCAGCCAATTCGGTACGCAGTATTTT. This encodes CASSQFGTQYF.

This clone has only a few counts. This chain joins TRBV14 and TRBJ2-2, with D perhaps TRBD2 (5 bases). The V gene lost 3 bases and the J gene lost 6 bases, with 11 bases spanning the gap. The CDR3 sequence is 14 residues long. CDR1 and CDR2 from the germline V gene are SGHDN and FVKESK. The CDR3 nucleotides are TGTGCCAGCAGCCAGACCGGGGTCCCCGGGGAGCTGTTTTTT. It specifies CASSQTGVPGELFF.

This rearrangement joins TRBV10-3 to TRBJ2-1; 11 bases align to TRBD2. The CDR3 runs to 17 residues. Unmatched junction bases numbered 9, after V lost 0 bases and J lost 8 bases. The germline gives CDR1 ENHRY, CDR2 SYGVKD. CDR3 amino acids: CAISESGTSGPRYEQFF. As DNA, the CDR3 is TGTGCCATCAGTGAGTCGGGGACTAGCGGACCCCGCTATGAGCAGTTCTTC.

V is TRBV7-9 and J is TRBJ2-7; a possible D gene is TRBD2 (5 bases). Germline lookup yields CDR1 SEHNR and CDR2 FQNEAQ (reference sequence). Trimming cost V 5 bases and J 1 base, with 12 bases left between them. This CDR3 is 14 amino acids long. The CDR3, as DNA: TGTGCCAGCAGCGAATCAGGAGGTTCCTACGAGCAGTACTTC. The encoded protein is CASSESGGSYEQYF.

The rearrangement joins TRBV5-1 to TRBJ2-5; TRBD1 aligns across 8 bases. Germline V CDR1 and CDR2: SGHRS, YFSETQ. This CDR3 comprises 15 residues. Losses at the gene ends were 0 bases for V and 11 bases for J; bases not matched to a gene: 12. The CDR3 DNA sequence: TGCGCCAGCAGCTTGGCCCCAGGGGGCGAACAAGTACAGTACTTC. It is translated as CASSLAPGGEQVQYF.

The chain joins TRBV2 to TRBJ2-7, with a possible D match to TRBD2 (5 bases). The germline V gene encodes CDR1 SNHLY and CDR2 FYNNEI. This CDR3 is 18 amino acids long. Trimming removed 8 bases at V and 0 bases at J, with 26 bases between. The CDR3 loop reads CASDLGRFLGTSSYEQYF. The CDR3, as DNA: TGTGCCAGCGACCTGGGCAGATTCCTCGGAACTAGCTCCTACGAGCAGTACTTC.

This clone was counted ten times or more. The chain couples TRBV5-1 to TRBJ1-6; 7 bases map to TRBD1. The junction had 3 bases not matched to a gene; V was cut back by 1 base and J by 11 bases. CDR1 and CDR2 from the germline V gene are SGHRS and YFSETQ. The CDR3 is made up of 13 amino acids. CDR3 amino acids: CASSLIQGTPLHF. The CDR3 nucleotides are TGCGCCAGCAGCTTGATACAGGGGACACCCCTCCACTTT.

This CDR3 reads CAIRQGTSYNEQFF. The DNA of the CDR3 is TGTGCCATAAGACAGGGGACTTCCTACAATGAGCAGTTCTTC. The chain employs TRBV10-3 and TRBJ2-1; 8 bases line up with TRBD1. The CDR3 covers 14 residues. From germline, CDR1 is ENHRY and CDR2 SYGVKD. V was pared by 9 bases and J by 1 base, with 5 bases of the junction left unmatched.

V is TRBV10-1 and J is TRBJ2-7, with 10 bases matching TRBD1. Germline-derived CDR1 and CDR2 are WNHNN and SYGVQD (reference sequence). CDR3 length equals 15 residues. The V gene end was trimmed by 6 bases and the J gene end by 0 bases; junction bases not matched to a gene: 5. CDR3 DNA: TGCGCCAGCAGCACCGGGACAGGGGCCTCCTACGAGCAGTACTTC. This codes for CASSTGTGASYEQYF.

The V call is TRBV10-3, the J call TRBJ1-6, with a tentative D call TRBD1 (6 bases). The CDR3 spans 15 residues. The V gene's germline CDR1 is ENHRY and CDR2 SYGVKD. Between the trimmed V and J ends, which lost 6 bases and 6 bases, there was a span of 15 bases. The CDR3 region is CAISQDSLFNSPLHF. The CDR3, as DNA: TGTGCCATCAGCCAGGACAGTTTATTTAATTCACCCCTCCACTTT.

The chain combines TRBV7-2 with TRBJ2-7; tentative D call: TRBD2 (5 bases). The V end was cut by 6 bases, the J end by 2 bases, with 14 bases between. The germline V gene encodes CDR1 SGHTA and CDR2 FQGNSA. The CDR3 totals 14 residues. This chain's CDR3 is CASSLSGIPYEQYF. As DNA, the CDR3 is TGTGCCAGCAGTCTATCCGGGATCCCCTACGAGCAGTACTTC.

The CDR3 nucleotides read TGTGCCAGCAGCTTTGCCCCCCGGTCAACCTCTGGAAACACCATATATTTT. It is translated as CASSFAPRSTSGNTIYF. The J gene is TRBJ1-3, the V gene TRBV7-8; D ambiguous. The V end was cut by 3 bases, the J end by 0 bases, with 15 bases between. This CDR3 is built from 17 residues. Germline CDR1 SGHVS, CDR2 FQNEAQ.

The chain combines TRBV6-6 with TRBJ1-2; the D gene is possibly TRBD1 (6 bases). The CDR3 is made up of 14 amino acids. CDR1 and CDR2 from the germline V gene are MNHNY and SVGAGI (reference sequence). The germline V and J ends were trimmed by 5 bases and 2 bases, with 12 bases remaining between them. CDR3 amino acids: CASSLQGPNYGYTF. The CDR3 nucleotides read TGTGCCAGCAGTCTCCAGGGGCCAAACTATGGCTACACCTTC.

V and J are TRBV9 and TRBJ2-7; 9 bases fit TRBD2. V gave up 4 bases and J gave up 3 bases; unmatched junction bases: 8. Germline loops: CDR1 SGDLS, CDR2 YYNGEE. The CDR3 runs 15 residues. The CDR3 DNA reads as TGTGCCAGCAGCCATAGGAGCGGGAGGAGCTACGAGCAGTACTTC. Its protein product is CASSHRSGRSYEQYF.

This chain connects TRBV21-1 to TRBJ1-1; the table's D call of TRBD1 was not tested on the DNA. TRBV21-1 is a recognized pseudogene. The CDR3 is 18 residues long. This CDR3 reads CASSKATIPQGALTEAFF. The DNA of the CDR3 is TGTGCCAGCAGCAAAGCGACTATCCCCCAGGGGGCGCTGACTGAAGCTTTCTTT.

This clone showed up many times. V and J are TRBV5-8 and TRBJ2-2, with TRBD1 matching 7 bases. This CDR3 has 17 residues. The germline V gene encodes CDR1 SGHTS and CDR2 YDEGEE. V lost 4 bases and J lost 0; bases outside the gene matches: 9. In DNA, the CDR3 is TGTGCCAGCAGCAACAACAGGGGAAAAGCGAACACCGGGGAGCTGTTTTTT. It translates to CASSNNRGKANTGELFF.

This clone was seen more than once but under ten times. Other nucleotide sequences in the sample specify the same CDR3. The rearrangement uses TRBV18 and TRBJ2-7; 9 nucleotides line up with TRBD1. The CDR3 spans 14 residues. Per the germline V gene, CDR1 is KGHSH and CDR2 is LQKENI. Trimming took 6 bases from V and 3 from J; bases not matched to a gene: 6. In DNA form, the CDR3 reads TGTGCCAGCTCCCCCGGGACAGGGCTCTACGAGCAGTACTTC. Translated, it gives CASSPGTGLYEQYF.

Of note for this clone: The same CDR3 can be traced to other DNA sequences in this sample. The CDR3 nucleotides are TGTGCCAGCAGCTTAGGGACAGGAGGTGGTACGCAGTATTTT. Amino acid sequence: CASSLGTGGGTQYF. The chain carries TRBV7-2 and TRBJ2-3, with 7 positions matching TRBD1. Trimming took 1 base from V and 8 from J; bases not matched to a gene: 6. CDR3 length: 14 residues. CDR1 is SGHTA, CDR2 FQGNSA, per germline.

The rearrangement uses TRBV6-1 and TRBJ1-5, with 8 positions matching TRBD1. The CDR3 totals 15 residues. In germline, CDR1 is MNHNS, CDR2 SASEGT. With V trimmed by 6 bases and J by 5 bases, 9 bases remained unmatched. This chain's CDR3 is CASRKQGGLYQPQHF. In DNA form, the CDR3 reads TGTGCCAGCAGAAAACAGGGGGGTTTATATCAGCCCCAGCATTTT.

This clone was detected once. Within the sample, other DNA sequences also encode this same CDR3. V usage is TRBV10-3 and J usage is TRBJ2-7; TRBD2 might be the D (5 bases). Germline V CDR1 and CDR2: ENHRY, SYGVKD. Trimming cost V 0 bases and J 1 base, with 7 bases left between them. This CDR3 contains 14 residues. The CDR3 protein is CAISESTGSYEQYF. Written as DNA, the CDR3 is TGTGCCATCAGTGAGTCGACGGGGTCCTACGAGCAGTACTTC.